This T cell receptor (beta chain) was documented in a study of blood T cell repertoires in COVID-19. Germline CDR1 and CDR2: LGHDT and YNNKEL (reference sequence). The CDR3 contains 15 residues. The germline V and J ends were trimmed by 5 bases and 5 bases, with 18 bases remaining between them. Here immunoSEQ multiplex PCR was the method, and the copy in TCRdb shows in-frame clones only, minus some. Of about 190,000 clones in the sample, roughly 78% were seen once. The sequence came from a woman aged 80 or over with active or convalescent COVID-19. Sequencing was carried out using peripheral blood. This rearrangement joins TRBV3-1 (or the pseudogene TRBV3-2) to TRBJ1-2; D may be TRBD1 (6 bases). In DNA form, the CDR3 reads TGTGCCAGCAGCTTAAAGGGCCGGACAGTTTATGGCTACACCTTC. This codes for CASSLKGRTVYGYTF.